The 7 T cell receptor beta chains presented below share a single source sample, sequenced in a study of shared clonotypes between healthy human individuals. This table comes from immunoSEQ multiplex PCR, and its TCRdb copy is limited to in-frame clones, with some not included. The repertoire holds around 2,000,000 clones, 85% to 95% seen once, with more than 0.1% in the top ten. The sample comprised naive CD4+ T cells sorted from blood. The subset was: CD45RA+ positively selected. The receptors derive from a man younger than 30 in good health.

The chain uses TRBV4-2 and TRBJ1-5; D possibly corresponds to TRBD1 (5 bases). There are 15 residues in the CDR3. CDR1 is LGHNA and CDR2 is YNFKEQ in the germline V gene. V was trimmed by 0 bases and J by 3 bases, leaving 9 bases between them. The CDR3 sequence: CASSQDGGDNQPQHF. The CDR3 nucleotides read TGTGCCAGCAGCCAAGATGGGGGTGACAATCAGCCCCAGCATTTT.

A note on this clone: Compared with germline, one end of the junction differs, possibly owing to a read error. The chain couples TRBV7-7 to TRBJ1-1, with 8 bases lining up with TRBD1. CDR1 and CDR2 (germline): SSHAT, FNYEAQ (reference sequence). This CDR3 has 13 amino acids. This CDR3 reads CASSRDRQTEAFF. CDR3 DNA sequence: TGTGCTAGCAGCCGGGACAGGCAGACTGAAGCTTTCTTT.

V usage is TRBV19 and J usage is TRBJ1-3, with D hard to call. Trimming left V 6 bases short and J 4 bases short, with 16 bases between. CDR1 and CDR2 (germline): LNHDA, SQIVND (reference sequence). The CDR3 consists of 15 residues. CDR3 DNA: TGTGCCAGTAGCACCCCCCCGGTGAGCGGAAACACCATATATTTT. Its protein is CASSTPPVSGNTIYF.

The chain joins TRBV9 to TRBJ1-2; 8 nucleotides agree with TRBD1. CDR3 length equals 18 residues. The V segment lost 0 bases and the J segment 6 bases; nucleotides outside the gene matches: 16. The germline gives CDR1 SGDLS, CDR2 YYNGEE. The CDR3 protein is CASSVGGQGGKLRDGYTF. For the CDR3, the DNA is TGTGCCAGCAGCGTAGGAGGACAGGGAGGGAAACTAAGGGATGGCTACACCTTC.

This clone appeared once. J is TRBJ2-1 and V is TRBV7-2; TRBD2 matches 12 bases. The CDR3 has 16 residues. CDR1 is SGHTA, CDR2 FQGNSA, per germline. Trimming removed 5 bases from V and 6 bases from J; junction bases left unmatched: 8. The CDR3 bases are TGTGCCAGCAGCCCCGGACTAGCGGGACTTGGCAATGAGCAGTTCTTC. Translated, it gives CASSPGLAGLGNEQFF.

The chain couples TRBV27 to TRBJ2-7; D might be TRBD1 or TRBD2, each matching 5 bases. The CDR3 is made up of 17 amino acids. Trimming removed 5 bases at V and 3 bases at J, with 23 bases between. Germline V gene lookup returns CDR1 MNHEY and CDR2 SMNVEV (reference sequence). CDR3 in amino acids: CASSPRLWQGVRYEQYF. The CDR3 DNA is TGTGCCAGCAGTCCCCGATTGTGGCAGGGAGTCCGCTACGAGCAGTACTTC.

The chain recombines TRBV4-2 with TRBJ1-1, with 7 bases identical to TRBD1. The CDR3 is 15 residues long. The V gene end was trimmed by 0 bases and the J gene end by 7 bases; junction bases not matched to a gene: 8. The germline V gene encodes CDR1 LGHNA and CDR2 YNFKEQ. CDR3: CASSQDLLGQSEAFF. The CDR3 DNA sequence: TGTGCCAGCAGCCAAGATCTTTTGGGACAGAGTGAAGCTTTCTTT.